The T cell receptor (beta chain) described here comes from a study of identical twins. Unique molecular identifiers were present on the cDNA, which also gained a universal primer site by template switching. TCRdb analysed the 5' RACE reads with MiXCR anew, one entry per CDR3 protein. The sample records 400,000 to 550,000 distinct CDR3 sequences, roughly 24% being singletons. This clonotype was seen more than once but under ten times. Its antigen is unidentified. This CDR3 has 14 amino acids. With 4 bases removed from V and 4 bases from J, the gap between germline ends came to 14 bases. Germline V CDR1 and CDR2: SGHDT, YYEEEE. General study results and limits: Researchers reported excess low generation probability among twin-shared out-of-frame alpha sequences.

These sequences were also reported in another study, on T cells expressing NK-cell markers. That study adds: With respect to HCMV, most of the eight sequenced donors were seropositive, and one was seronegative. Sorting in several experiments was restricted by an anti-gamma-delta TCR antibody to alpha-beta TCR T cells.

This chain links TRBV5-6 with TRBJ1-1; possible D gene TRBD1, 5 bases. This receptor was taken from a woman between 18 and 30 years old in good health. Sequenced sample: CD4+ T cells sorted from blood. The CDR3 coding sequence is TGTGCCAGCAGCCTGAGACAGACCACCACTGAAGCTTTCTTT. This translates into CASSLRQTTTEAFF.